The source of this T cell receptor (beta chain) is a study of CD8+ T cells in alopecia areata. Study-wide background: For the treated group, dosing was oral tofacitinib at 5 to 10 mg twice daily. Study findings and constraints: Expanded CD8+ clones among the top 100, and scalp clonality, were significantly decreased by tofacitinib.

Described treatment: oral pan-JAK inhibitor, 5-10 mg twice daily. PBMCs, the starting material, were the source of sorted CD4+ and CD8+ T cells. The CDR3 has 12 amino acids. V was pared by 0 bases and J by 9 bases, with 7 bases between. Germline V gene sequence: CDR1 SGDLS, CDR2 YYNGEE. About this clone itself: Its antigen is currently unknown.

Sequencing templates came from extracted RNA that was reverse transcribed into cDNA. Sequencing used immunoSEQ multiplex PCR; TCRdb keeps in-frame clones, though not all of them. This sample has about 210,000 clones, with 64% found just once. The source of this sequence is a human donor with alopecia areata. Sample: CD4+ T cells sorted from blood, taken at week 4, from a patient treated with tofacitinib. The chain links TRBV9 to TRBJ1-5; D ambiguous. DNA of the CDR3: TGTGCCAGCAGCGTAGCCGGTGGGCCCCAGCATTTT. Translation gives CASSVAGGPQHF.